This T cell receptor beta chain was captured by sequencing in a study of blood T cell repertoires in COVID-19 (dated by TCRdb to 2020 to 2021). General notes on the study: The collaborator samples originated in the United States, Italy and Spain and spanned the acute and convalescent phases of COVID-19. A freely available public database, intended as a resource for researchers studying the immune response to SARS-CoV-2, is where the repertoires were released. Deeply sampled blood TCRbeta repertoires from subjects exposed to, actively infected with, or recovered from COVID-19 were included in the dataset. Samples came from the ongoing ImmuneRACE study (first 160 participants) plus 1,254 subjects from 6 global collaborators. A de-identified subject ID, COVID-19 status, age in years and sex were almost always included in the sample metadata. HLA class I and class II types, where available, came from metadata supplied by the sample provider rather than from assay-based typing. The prospective study material was composed of cDNA or gDNA derived from T cells, B-cell-depleted T cells, or PBMCs.

The immunoSEQ Assay, a bias-controlled multiplex PCR, was used to amplify TCRbeta CDR3 regions from genomic DNA. The study's processing was this. The number of nucleated cells in each sample was estimated by amplification of reference gene primers within the assay. Sequence reads were collapsed and filtered to measure the absolute abundance of every unique TCRbeta CDR3 rearrangement. For each sample, productive Simpson clonality was calculated as the square root of Simpson's diversity index across productive rearrangements. Not all clones reach the TCRdb copy of this immuneACCESS table, which keeps in-frame sequences only. Checked studies attribute under half of the gap to unresolved V genes and leave the rest unexplained. V and J calls and clone size come straight from that table; D and trimming were deduced from the DNA. This sample lists 130,000 or so clones; around nine tenths were detected once. The ten largest clones add up to roughly 4% of the sample.

A note on this clone: Its antigen remains unidentified. The sample holds no much larger clone one base away, and base qualities are not on file.

At one collaborating source in Seattle, patients were enrolled during active infection and were followed longitudinally through the course of disease. The collaborating institutions used their own protocols to collect whole blood in K2EDTA tubes. For TCRbeta analysis, collaborator samples were shipped as frozen whole blood, as isolated PBMCs, or as DNA extracted from either sample type. What the authors observed across the whole study: How much clinical and demographic metadata was included differed by source and by participant, and the metadata was provided uncurated.

This clonotype originated in a man between 60 and 75 years old with COVID-19, enrolled during active disease. The sequenced sample consisted of peripheral blood.

The CDR3 has the sequence CASSLGTGEREQYF. The DNA is as follows: TGTGCCAGCAGCTTGGGGACAGGGGAGCGCGAGCAGTACTTC. The rearranged segments are TRBV7-2 and TRBJ2-7; 10 nucleotides in the junction match TRBD1. Trimming leaves V shorter by 3 bases and J shorter by 6 bases, with the junction holding 5 bases beyond the gene matches. The germline V gene supplies CDR1 SGHTA and CDR2 FQGNSA. The CDR3 sequence holds 14 residues, the cysteine and phenylalanine included. Only the CDR3 DNA is retained, 42 bases long and in frame from the first base.